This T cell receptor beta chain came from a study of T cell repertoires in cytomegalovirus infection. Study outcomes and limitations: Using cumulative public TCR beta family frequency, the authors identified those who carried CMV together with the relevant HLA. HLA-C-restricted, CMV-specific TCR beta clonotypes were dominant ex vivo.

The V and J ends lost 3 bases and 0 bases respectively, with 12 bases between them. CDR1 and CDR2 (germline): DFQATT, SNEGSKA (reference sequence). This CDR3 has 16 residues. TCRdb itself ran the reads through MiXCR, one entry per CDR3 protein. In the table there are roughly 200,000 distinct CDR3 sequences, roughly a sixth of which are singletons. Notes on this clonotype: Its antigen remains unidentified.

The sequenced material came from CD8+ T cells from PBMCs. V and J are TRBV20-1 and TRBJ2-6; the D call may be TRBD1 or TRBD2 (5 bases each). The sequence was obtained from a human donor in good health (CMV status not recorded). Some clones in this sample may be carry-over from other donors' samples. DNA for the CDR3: TGCAGTGCTAGGGGGGACGGGTACTCTGGGGCCAACGTCCTGACTTTC. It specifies CSARGDGYSGANVLTF.